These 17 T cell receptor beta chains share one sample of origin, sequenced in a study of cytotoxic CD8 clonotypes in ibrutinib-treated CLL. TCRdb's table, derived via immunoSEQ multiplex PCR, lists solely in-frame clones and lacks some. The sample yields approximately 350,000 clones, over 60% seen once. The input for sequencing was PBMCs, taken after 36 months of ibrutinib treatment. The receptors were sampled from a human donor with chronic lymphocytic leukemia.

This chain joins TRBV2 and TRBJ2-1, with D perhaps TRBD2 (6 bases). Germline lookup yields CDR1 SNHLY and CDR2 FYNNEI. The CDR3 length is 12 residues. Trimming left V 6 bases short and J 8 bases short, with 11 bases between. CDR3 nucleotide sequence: TGTGCCAGCAGCCGACTAGTCTATGAGCAGTTCTTC. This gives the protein CASSRLVYEQFF.

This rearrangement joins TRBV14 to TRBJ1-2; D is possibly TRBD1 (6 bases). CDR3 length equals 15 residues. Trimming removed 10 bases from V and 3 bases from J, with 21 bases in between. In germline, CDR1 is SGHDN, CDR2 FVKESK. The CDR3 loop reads CAIRSGGPFDYGYTF. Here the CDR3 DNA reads TGTGCCATCCGCTCCGGGGGGCCGTTCGACTATGGCTACACCTTC.

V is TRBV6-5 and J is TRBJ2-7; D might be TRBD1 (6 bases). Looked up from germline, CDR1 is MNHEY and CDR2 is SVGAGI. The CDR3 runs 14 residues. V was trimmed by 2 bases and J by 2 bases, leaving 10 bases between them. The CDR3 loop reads CASSYVQGPYEQYF. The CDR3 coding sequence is TGTGCCAGCAGTTACGTTCAGGGGCCCTACGAGCAGTACTTC.

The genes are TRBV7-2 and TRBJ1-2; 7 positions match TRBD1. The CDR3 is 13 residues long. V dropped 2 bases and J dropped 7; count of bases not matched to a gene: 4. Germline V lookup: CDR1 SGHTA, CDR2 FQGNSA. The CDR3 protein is CASSLRGLIGYTF. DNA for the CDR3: TGTGCCAGCAGCTTAAGGGGGCTGATTGGCTACACCTTC.

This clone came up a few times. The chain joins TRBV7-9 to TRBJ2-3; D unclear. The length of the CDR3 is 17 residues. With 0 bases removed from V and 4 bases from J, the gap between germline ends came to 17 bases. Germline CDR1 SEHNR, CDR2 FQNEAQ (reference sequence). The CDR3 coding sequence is TGTGCCAGCAGCTTAGCTACCGGGTCACCGGGCGCAGATACGCAGTATTTT. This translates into CASSLATGSPGADTQYF. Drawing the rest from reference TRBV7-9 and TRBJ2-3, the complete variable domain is DTGVSQNPRHKITKRGQNVTFRCDPISEHNRLYWYRQTLGQGPEFLTYFQNEAQLEKSRLLSDRFSAERPKGSFSTLEIQRTEQGDSAMYLCASSLATGSPGADTQYFGPGTRLTVL.

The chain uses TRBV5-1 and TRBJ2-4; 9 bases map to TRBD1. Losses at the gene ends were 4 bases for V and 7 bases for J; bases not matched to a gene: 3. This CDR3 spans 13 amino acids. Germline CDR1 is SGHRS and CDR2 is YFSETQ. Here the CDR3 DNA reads TGCGCCAGCAGCCTAGGACAGGGGAACATTCAGTACTTC. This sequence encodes CASSLGQGNIQYF.

The CDR3 DNA reads as TGTGCCAGCAGCTTAGAGGTTTCCTATGAGCAGTTCTTC. Its translation is CASSLEVSYEQFF. This chain joins TRBV7-6 and TRBJ2-1; no clear D. Germline loops: CDR1 SGHVS, CDR2 FNYEAQ. V was shortened by 1 base and J by 8 bases, with 9 bases between the two germline ends. The CDR3 length is 13 residues.

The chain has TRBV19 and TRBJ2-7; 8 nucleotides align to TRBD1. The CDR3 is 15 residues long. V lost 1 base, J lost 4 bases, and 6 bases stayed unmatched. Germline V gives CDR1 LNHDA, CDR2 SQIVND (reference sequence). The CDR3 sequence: CASSIAGTGLYEQYF. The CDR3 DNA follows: TGTGCCAGTAGTATAGCCGGGACAGGCCTTTACGAGCAGTACTTC.

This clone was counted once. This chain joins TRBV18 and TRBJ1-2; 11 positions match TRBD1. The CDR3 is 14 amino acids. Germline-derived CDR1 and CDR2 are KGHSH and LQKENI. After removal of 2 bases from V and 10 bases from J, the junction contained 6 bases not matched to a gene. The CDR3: CASSPTGTGGDYTF. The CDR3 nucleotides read TGTGCCAGCTCACCAACGGGGACAGGGGGGGACTACACCTTC.

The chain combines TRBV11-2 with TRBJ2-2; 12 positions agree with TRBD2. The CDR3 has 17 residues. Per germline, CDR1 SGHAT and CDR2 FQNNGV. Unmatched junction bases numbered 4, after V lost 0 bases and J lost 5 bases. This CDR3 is CASSLDRLAGVTGELFF. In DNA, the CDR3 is TGTGCCAGCAGCTTAGATCGACTAGCGGGAGTTACCGGGGAGCTGTTTTTT.

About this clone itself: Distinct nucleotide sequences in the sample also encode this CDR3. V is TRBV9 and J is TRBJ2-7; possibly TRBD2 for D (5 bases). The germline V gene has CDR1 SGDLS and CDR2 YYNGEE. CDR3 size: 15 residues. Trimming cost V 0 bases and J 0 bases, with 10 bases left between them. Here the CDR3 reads CASSVAVGSSYEQYF. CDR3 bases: TGTGCCAGCAGCGTAGCTGTGGGGAGCTCCTACGAGCAGTACTTC.

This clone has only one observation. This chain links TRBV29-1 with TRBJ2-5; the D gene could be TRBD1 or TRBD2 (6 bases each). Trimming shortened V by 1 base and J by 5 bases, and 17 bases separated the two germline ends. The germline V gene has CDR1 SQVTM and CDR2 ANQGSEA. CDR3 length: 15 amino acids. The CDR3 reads CSVEGGMGGRETQYF. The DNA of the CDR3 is TGCAGCGTTGAAGGAGGAATGGGGGGCCGGGAGACCCAGTACTTC.

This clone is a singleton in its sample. The DNA for the CDR3 is TGCAGCGTTGATTATTTGGTCCGGAATGAGCAGTTCTTC. Translated, it gives CSVDYLVRNEQFF. The chain uses TRBV29-1 and TRBJ2-1; D remains ambiguous. V lost 3 bases, J lost 7 bases, and 13 bases lay in between. Looked up from germline, CDR1 is SQVTM and CDR2 is ANQGSEA. This CDR3 is 13 amino acids long.

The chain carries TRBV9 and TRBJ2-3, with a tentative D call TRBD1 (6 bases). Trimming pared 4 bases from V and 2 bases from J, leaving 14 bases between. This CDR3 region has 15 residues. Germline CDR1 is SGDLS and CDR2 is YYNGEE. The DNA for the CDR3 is TGTGCCAGCAGCCCCTCTGGGGGCCACACAGATACGCAGTATTTT. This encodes CASSPSGGHTDTQYF. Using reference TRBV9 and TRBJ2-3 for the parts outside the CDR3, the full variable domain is DSGVTQTPKHLITATGQRVTLRCSPRSGDLSVYWYQQSLDQGLQFLIQYYNGEERAKGNILERFSAQQFPDLHSELNLSSLELGDSALYFCASSPSGGHTDTQYFGPGTRLTVL.

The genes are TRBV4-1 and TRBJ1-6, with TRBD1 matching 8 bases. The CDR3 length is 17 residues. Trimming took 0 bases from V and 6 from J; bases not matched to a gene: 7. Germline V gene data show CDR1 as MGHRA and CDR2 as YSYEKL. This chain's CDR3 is CASSQDQGAVRNSPLHF. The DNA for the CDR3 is TGCGCCAGCAGCCAAGATCAGGGGGCAGTCCGTAATTCACCCCTCCACTTT.

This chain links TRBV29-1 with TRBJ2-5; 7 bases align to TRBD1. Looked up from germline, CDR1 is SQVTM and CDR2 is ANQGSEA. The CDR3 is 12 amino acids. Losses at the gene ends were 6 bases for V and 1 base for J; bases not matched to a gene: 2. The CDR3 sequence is CSVNRGQETQYF. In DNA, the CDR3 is TGCAGCGTGAACAGGGGCCAAGAGACCCAGTACTTC. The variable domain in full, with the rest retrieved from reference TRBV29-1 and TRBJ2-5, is SAVISQKPSRDICQRGTSLTIQCQVDSQVTMMFWYRQQPGQSLTLIATANQGSEATYESGFVIDKFPISRPNLTFSTLTVSNMSPEDSSIYLCSVNRGQETQYFGPGTRLLVL.

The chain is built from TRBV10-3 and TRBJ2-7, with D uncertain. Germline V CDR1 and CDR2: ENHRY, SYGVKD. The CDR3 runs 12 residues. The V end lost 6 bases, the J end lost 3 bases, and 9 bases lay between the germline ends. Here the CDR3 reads CAISMVHYEQYF. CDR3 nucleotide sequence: TGTGCCATCAGCATGGTCCACTACGAGCAGTACTTC.